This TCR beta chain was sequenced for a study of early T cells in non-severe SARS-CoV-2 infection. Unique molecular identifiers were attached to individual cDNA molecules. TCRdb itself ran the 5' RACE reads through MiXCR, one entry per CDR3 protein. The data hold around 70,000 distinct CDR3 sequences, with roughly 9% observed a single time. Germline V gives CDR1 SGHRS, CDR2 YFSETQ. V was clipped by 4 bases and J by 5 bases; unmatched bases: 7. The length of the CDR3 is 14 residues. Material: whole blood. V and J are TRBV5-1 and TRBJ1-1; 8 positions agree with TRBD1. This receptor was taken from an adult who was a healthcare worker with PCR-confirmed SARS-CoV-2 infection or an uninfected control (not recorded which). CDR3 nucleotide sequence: TGCGCCAGCAGCAAAGACAGGGGACGAACTGAAGCTTTCTTT. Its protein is CASSKDRGRTEAFF.